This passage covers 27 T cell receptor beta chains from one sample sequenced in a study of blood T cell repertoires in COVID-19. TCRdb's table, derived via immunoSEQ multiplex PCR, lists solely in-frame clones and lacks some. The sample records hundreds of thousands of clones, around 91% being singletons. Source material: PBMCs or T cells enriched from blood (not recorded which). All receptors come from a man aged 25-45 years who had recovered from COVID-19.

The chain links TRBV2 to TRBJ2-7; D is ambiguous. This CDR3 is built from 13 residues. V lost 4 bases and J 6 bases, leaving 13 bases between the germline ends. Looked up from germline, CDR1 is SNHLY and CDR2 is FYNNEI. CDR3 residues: CASSVGSSGEQYF. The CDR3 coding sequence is TGTGCCAGCAGTGTTGGGTCGTCGGGCGAGCAGTACTTC. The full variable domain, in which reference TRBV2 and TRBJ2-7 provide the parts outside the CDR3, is EPEVTQTPSHQVTQMGQEVILRCVPISNHLYFYWYRQILGQKVEFLVSFYNNEISEKSEIFDDQFSVERPDGSNFTLKIRSTKLEDSAMYFCASSVGSSGEQYFGPGTRLTVT.

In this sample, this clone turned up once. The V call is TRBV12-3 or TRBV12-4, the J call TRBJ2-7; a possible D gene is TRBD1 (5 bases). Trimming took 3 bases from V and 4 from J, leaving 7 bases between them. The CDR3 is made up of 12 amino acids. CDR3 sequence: CASSFKGYEQYF. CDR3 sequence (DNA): TGTGCCAGCAGTTTTAAGGGGTACGAGCAGTACTTC.

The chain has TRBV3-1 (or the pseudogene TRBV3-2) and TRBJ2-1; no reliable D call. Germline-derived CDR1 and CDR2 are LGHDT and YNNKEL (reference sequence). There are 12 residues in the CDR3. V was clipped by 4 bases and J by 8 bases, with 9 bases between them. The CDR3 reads CASSRTGYEQFF. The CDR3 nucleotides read TGTGCCAGCAGCCGAACCGGGTATGAGCAGTTCTTC.

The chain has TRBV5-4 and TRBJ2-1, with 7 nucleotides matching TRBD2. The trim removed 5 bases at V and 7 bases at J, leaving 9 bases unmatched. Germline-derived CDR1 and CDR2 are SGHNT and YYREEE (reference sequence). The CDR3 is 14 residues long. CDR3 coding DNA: TGTGCCAGCAGTCTCAGCGGGGAGGGGAATGAGCAGTTCTTC. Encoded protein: CASSLSGEGNEQFF.

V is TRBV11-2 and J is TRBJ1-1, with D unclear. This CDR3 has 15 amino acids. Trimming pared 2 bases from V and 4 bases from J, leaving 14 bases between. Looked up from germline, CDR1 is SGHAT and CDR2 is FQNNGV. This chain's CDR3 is CASSLSYGRATEAFF. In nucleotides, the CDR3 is TGTGCCAGCAGCTTATCCTACGGGAGGGCCACTGAAGCTTTCTTT. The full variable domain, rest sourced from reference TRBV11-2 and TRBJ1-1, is EAGVAQSPRYKIIEKRQSVAFWCNPISGHATLYWYQQILGQGPKLLIQFQNNGVVDDSQLPKDRFSAERLKGVDSTLKIQPAKLEDSAVYLCASSLSYGRATEAFFGQGTRLTVV.

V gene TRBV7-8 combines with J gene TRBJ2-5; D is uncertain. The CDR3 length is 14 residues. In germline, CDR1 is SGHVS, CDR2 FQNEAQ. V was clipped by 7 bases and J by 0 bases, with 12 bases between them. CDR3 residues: CASTAAQNQETQYF. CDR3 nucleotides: TGTGCCAGCACCGCGGCTCAGAACCAAGAGACCCAGTACTTC.

The CDR3 here is CASSIGQGAYNSPLHF. DNA of the CDR3: TGTGCCAGTAGTATCGGACAGGGGGCTTATAATTCACCCCTCCACTTT. The genes are TRBV19 and TRBJ1-6, with 11 nucleotides matching TRBD1. V was clipped by 3 bases and J by 4 bases; unmatched bases: 2. The CDR3 spans 16 residues. Germline values: CDR1 LNHDA, CDR2 SQIVND (reference sequence).

The CDR3: CASSIADRPPGGTQYF. CDR3 in DNA: TGTGCCAGTAGTATAGCCGACAGGCCCCCCGGAGGTACGCAGTATTTT. The chain combines TRBV19 with TRBJ2-3; TRBD1 might be the D (6 bases). Trimming removed 1 base at V and 8 bases at J, with 19 bases between. Germline V gene lookup returns CDR1 LNHDA and CDR2 SQIVND (reference sequence). The CDR3 loop spans 16 amino acids.

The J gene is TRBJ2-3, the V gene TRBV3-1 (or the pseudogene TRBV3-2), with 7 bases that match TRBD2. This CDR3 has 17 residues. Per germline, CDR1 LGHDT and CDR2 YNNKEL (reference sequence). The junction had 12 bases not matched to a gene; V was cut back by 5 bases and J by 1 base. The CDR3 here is CASSSLSGETGTDTQYF. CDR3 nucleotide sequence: TGTGCCAGCAGCTCCCTAAGCGGGGAGACAGGCACAGATACGCAGTATTTT.

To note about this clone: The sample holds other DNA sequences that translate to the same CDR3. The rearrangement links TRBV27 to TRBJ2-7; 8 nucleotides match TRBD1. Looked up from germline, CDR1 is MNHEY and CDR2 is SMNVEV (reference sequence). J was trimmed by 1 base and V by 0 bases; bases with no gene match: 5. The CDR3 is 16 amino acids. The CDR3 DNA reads TGTGCCAGCAGTTTATCCCGACAGGGGTTATCCTACGAGCAGTACTTC. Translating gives CASSLSRQGLSYEQYF.

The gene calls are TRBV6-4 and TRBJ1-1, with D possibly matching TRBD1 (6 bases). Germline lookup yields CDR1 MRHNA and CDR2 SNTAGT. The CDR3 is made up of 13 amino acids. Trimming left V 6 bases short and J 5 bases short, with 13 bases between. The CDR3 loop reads CASRVPGETEAFF. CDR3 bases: TGTGCCAGCAGAGTCCCAGGGGAAACTGAAGCTTTCTTT.

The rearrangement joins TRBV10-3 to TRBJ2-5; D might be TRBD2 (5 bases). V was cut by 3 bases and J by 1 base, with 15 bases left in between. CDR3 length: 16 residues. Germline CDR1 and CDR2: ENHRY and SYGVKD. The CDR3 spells CAISDPGWEPQETQYF. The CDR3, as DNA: TGTGCCATCAGTGACCCCGGTTGGGAGCCCCAAGAGACCCAGTACTTC.

CDR3 in DNA: TGTGCCAGCAAAGGGGACTCCTACGAGCAGTACTTC. It codes for CASKGDSYEQYF. This chain links TRBV12-3 or TRBV12-4 with TRBJ2-7; a weak D match, TRBD1 (5 bases). The CDR3 has 12 amino acids. The V end was cut by 7 bases, the J end by 0 bases, with 7 bases between.

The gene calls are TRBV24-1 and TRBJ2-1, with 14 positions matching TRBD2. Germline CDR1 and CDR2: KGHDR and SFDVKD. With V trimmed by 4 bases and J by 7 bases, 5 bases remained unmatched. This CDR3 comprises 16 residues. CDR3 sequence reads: CATSDLGTSGSNEQFF. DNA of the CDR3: TGTGCCACCAGTGACCTTGGGACTAGCGGGAGTAATGAGCAGTTCTTC.

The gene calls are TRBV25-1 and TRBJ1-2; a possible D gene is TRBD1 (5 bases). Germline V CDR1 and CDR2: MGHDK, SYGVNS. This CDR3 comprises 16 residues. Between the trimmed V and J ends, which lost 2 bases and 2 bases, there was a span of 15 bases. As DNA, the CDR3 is TGTGCCAGCAGTGAAGGTTACGGACACATAAACTATGGCTACACCTTC. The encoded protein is CASSEGYGHINYGYTF.

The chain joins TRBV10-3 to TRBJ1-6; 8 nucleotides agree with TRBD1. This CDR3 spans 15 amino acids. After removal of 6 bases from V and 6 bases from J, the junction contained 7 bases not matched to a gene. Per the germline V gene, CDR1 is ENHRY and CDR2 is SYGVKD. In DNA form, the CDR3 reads TGTGCCATCAGCGGACAGGGCATCGGTAATTCACCCCTCCACTTT. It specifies CAISGQGIGNSPLHF.

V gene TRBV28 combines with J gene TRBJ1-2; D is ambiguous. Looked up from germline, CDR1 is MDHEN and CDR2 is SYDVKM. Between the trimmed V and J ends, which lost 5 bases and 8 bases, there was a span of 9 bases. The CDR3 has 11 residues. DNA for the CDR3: TGTGCCAGCAGTCCCCTGTTGGGCTACACCTTC. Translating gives CASSPLLGYTF.

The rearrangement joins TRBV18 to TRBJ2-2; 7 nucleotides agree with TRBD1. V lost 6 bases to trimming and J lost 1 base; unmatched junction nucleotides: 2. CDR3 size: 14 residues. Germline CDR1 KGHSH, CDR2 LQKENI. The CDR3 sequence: CASSRQGNTGELFF. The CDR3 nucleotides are TGTGCCAGCTCCCGACAGGGGAACACCGGGGAGCTGTTTTTT. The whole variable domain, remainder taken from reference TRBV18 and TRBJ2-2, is NAGVMQNPRHLVRRRGQEARLRCSPMKGHSHVYWYRQLPEEGLKFMVYLQKENIIDESGMPKERFSAEFPKEGPSILRIQQVVRGDSAAYFCASSRQGNTGELFFGEGSRLTVL.

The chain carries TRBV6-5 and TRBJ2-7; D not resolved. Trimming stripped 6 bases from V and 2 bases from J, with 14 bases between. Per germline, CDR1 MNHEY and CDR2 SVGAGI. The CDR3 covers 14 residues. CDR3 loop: CASSPRRPTYEQYF. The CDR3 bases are TGTGCCAGCAGCCCCCGGCGGCCCACCTACGAGCAGTACTTC.

The CDR3 region is CASSYPLAGVNTGELFF. As DNA, the CDR3 is TGTGCCAGCAGTTACCCACTAGCGGGAGTTAACACCGGGGAGCTGTTTTTT. V usage is TRBV6-2 or TRBV6-3 and J usage is TRBJ2-2, with TRBD2 matching over 11 bases. V lost 2 bases, J lost 2 bases, and 4 bases stayed unmatched. The germline gives CDR1 MNHEY, CDR2 SVGEGT. This CDR3 is built from 17 residues.

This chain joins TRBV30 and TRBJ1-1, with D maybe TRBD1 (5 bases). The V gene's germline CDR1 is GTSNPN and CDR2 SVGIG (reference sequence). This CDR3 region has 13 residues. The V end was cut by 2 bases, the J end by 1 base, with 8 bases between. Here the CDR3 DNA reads TGTGCCTGGAGTAAACAGGCGAACACTGAAGCTTTCTTT. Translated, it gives CAWSKQANTEAFF.

CDR3 DNA sequence: TGTGCCAGCAGCCCCGTGTATACGACAAACACTGAAGCTTTCTTT. This sequence encodes CASSPVYTTNTEAFF. The chain recombines TRBV3-1 (or the pseudogene TRBV3-2) with TRBJ1-1; D unresolved. Trimming removed 4 bases at V and 2 bases at J, with 14 bases between. The CDR3 extends over 15 amino acids. Looked up from germline, CDR1 is LGHDT and CDR2 is YNNKEL (reference sequence).

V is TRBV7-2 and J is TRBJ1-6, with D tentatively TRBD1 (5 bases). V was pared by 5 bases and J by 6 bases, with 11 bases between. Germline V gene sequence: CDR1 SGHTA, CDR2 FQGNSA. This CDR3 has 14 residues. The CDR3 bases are TGTGCCAGCAGCCTAGACAGCCTTAATTCACCCCTCCACTTT. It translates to CASSLDSLNSPLHF.

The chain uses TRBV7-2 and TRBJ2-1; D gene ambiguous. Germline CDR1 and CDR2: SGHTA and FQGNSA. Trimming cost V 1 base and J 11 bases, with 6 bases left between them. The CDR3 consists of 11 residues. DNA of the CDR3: TGTGCCAGCAGCTTAGACAACCAGCAGTTCTTC. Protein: CASSLDNQQFF.

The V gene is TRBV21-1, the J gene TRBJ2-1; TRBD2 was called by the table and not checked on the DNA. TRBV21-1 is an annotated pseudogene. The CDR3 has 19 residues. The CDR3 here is CASSKQGTSGRLMRHEQFF. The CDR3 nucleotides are TGTGCCAGCAGCAAACAGGGGACTAGCGGGAGATTGATGAGGCATGAGCAGTTCTTC.

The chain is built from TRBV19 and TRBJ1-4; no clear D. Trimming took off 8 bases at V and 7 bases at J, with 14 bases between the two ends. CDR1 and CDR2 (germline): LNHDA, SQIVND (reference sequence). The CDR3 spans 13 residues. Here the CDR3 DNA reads TGTGCCAGTGCCAGCGGACGGACTGAAAAACTGTTTTTT. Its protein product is CASASGRTEKLFF. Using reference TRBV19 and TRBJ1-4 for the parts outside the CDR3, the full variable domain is DGGITQSPKYLFRKEGQNVTLSCEQNLNHDAMYWYRQDPGQGLRLIYYSQIVNDFQKGDIAEGYSVSREKKESFPLTVTSAQKNPTAFYLCASASGRTEKLFFGSGTQLSVL.

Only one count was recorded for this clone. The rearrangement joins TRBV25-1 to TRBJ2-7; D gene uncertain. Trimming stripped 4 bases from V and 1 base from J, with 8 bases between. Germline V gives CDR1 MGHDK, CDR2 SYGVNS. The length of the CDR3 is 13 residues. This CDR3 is CASSGTVSYEQYF. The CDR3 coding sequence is TGTGCCAGCAGTGGCACGGTATCCTACGAGCAGTACTTC.